One T cell receptor beta chain is described in this entry. Measured with immunoSEQ multiplex PCR; TCRdb has only the in-frame clones, and not every one. The table includes over 70,000 clones, approximately 91% detected once. The entry originates in a study of technical replicates of blood from several donors. The V and J ends lost 4 bases and 5 bases respectively, with 17 bases between them. Germline V CDR1 and CDR2: KGHSH, LQKENI. The CDR3 runs to 15 residues. The origin of this receptor is a human donor in good health. Some clones in this sample may be carry-over from other donors' samples. The sequencing sample was made of PBMCs. The chain carries TRBV18 and TRBJ1-1, with D uncertain. CDR3 nucleotide sequence: TGTGCCAGCTCACAGTCCCCAACTAAAGGTACTGAAGCTTTCTTT. It yields the protein CASSQSPTKGTEAFF.